The T cell receptor (beta chain) under discussion was sequenced for a study of neurological immune-mediated disorders (dated by TCRdb to the late 2010s). Context from the whole study: The study compared peripheral blood TCR-beta repertoires of HTLV-I-associated myelopathy (HAM/TSP) patients, multiple sclerosis patients and healthy controls using UMI-based sequencing. The approximately 98 TCR-beta libraries included longitudinal samples, technical triplicates and paired sorted CD4+ and CD8+ T-cell subsets alongside PBMC samples. Each longitudinal HAM/TSP and healthy donor was sampled at 3 time-points spaced at about 3-45 month intervals. The cohort was made up of about 65 subjects, consisting of roughly 14 HAM/TSP patients, some 34 multiple sclerosis patients and approximately 20 healthy controls.

Broader findings and caveats from the paper: No identical CDR3 amino acid sequences were shared among expanded clones across subjects, suggesting private TCR-beta repertoires in all groups. TCR clonal expansion was highest in HAM/TSP patients and lowest in MS patients, with MS patients falling below even healthy controls.

This clonotype was detected a few times. Its cognate antigen has yet to be identified. No base-level quality is on record; no much larger clone is a single base apart. To synthesize cDNA, template-switch 5'RACE was performed with a primer carrying a 10-nucleotide random unique molecular identifier so that each TCR transcript was tagged. Every sequencing run yielded over 200 million TCR-beta sequences covering 15-18 subjects. Total RNA was extracted with the RNeasy kit. The KAPA Real-time Library Amplification kit was used to amplify TCR-beta VDJ regions with primers targeting the TCR constant region and the 5'RACE anchor. Sample indexes and Illumina adaptors were added in a first PCR, and a second PCR then increased library yield. After purification with Ampure beads, the TCR product of roughly 650 bp was size-selected on a 2% E-gel SizeSelection system. Before pooling, library quality was assessed on a Bioanalyzer, concentration was determined with Qubit, and library quantification was performed with the Kapa Library Quantification kit. An Illumina HiSeq 2500 was used to sequence the libraries paired-end at 2 x 150 bp. To increase sequence diversity, about 23-32% phiX was spiked into each library pool. The original pipeline was this. The quality-filtered reads were processed with the UMI-based MiGEC pipeline, whose error correction step removed more than 80% of the raw TCR sequences. IMGT germline references were used for alignment of VDJ genes, and clonotypes were defined by a unique CDR3 amino acid sequence together with V-J genes. Clonal expansion, Shannon diversity and CDR3 relatedness were evaluated with VDJtools (CalcPairwiseDistances, ClusterSamples), while phylogenetic trees were built in CLCbio workbench. Clones with at least 8 unique UMIs were defined as expanded, with this threshold being based on coefficient-of-variation modelling across technical triplicates. TCRdb reprocessed the public reads (quality trimming at Q25 with fastp, clone calling with MiXCR) and kept in-frame beta chains. Rows are combined by CDR3 protein, so each entry shows the most common genes and DNA. These V and J calls originate from TCRdb's pipeline instead of the authors' own analysis. The table for this sample lists roughly 61,000 distinct CDR3 sequences; around 10% of them were counted only once. Together, the top ten hold 6.5% to 8.5% of the sample.

CDR1 and CDR2 were assigned from the germline V gene (reference sequence) as LNHDA and SQIVND. Between the V and J ends, shortened by 4 bases and 7 bases respectively, the junction contains 11 bases. The CDR3 goes from the cysteine to the phenylalanine over 14 residues. Of all the DNA, just the CDR3 is kept, 42 bases in frame from base 1. Explained via the paper, the time point label denotes: longitudinal time-point 1 (baseline). Libraries from unsorted PBMCs were made from 2 million PBMCs kept in RNAlater at -80 degrees C until RNA extraction. Peripheral blood was subjected to Ficoll-Hypaque density gradient centrifugation to isolate PBMCs, which were then cryopreserved in liquid nitrogen.

This TCR came from a male donor with HTLV-1-associated myelopathy (HAM/TSP). The sample was PBMCs. Here the chain combines TRBV19 and TRBJ1-6; 6 matching bases give a weak D call of TRBD1. The nucleotide sequence reads as follows: TGTGCCAGTAGTAGCCGGACAGCAAATTCACCCCTCCACTTT. It encodes CASSSRTANSPLHF.